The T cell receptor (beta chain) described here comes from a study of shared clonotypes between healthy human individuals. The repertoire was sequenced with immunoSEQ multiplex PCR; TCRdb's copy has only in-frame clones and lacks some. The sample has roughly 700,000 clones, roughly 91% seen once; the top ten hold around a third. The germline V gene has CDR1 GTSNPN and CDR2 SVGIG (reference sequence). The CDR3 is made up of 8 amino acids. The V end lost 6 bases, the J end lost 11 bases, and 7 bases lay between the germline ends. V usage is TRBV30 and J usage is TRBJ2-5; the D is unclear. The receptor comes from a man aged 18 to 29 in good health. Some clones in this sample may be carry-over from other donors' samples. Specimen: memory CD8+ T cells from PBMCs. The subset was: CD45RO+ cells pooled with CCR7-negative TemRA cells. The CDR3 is CACSPQYF. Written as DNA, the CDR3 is TGTGCCTGCTCCCCTCAGTACTTC.